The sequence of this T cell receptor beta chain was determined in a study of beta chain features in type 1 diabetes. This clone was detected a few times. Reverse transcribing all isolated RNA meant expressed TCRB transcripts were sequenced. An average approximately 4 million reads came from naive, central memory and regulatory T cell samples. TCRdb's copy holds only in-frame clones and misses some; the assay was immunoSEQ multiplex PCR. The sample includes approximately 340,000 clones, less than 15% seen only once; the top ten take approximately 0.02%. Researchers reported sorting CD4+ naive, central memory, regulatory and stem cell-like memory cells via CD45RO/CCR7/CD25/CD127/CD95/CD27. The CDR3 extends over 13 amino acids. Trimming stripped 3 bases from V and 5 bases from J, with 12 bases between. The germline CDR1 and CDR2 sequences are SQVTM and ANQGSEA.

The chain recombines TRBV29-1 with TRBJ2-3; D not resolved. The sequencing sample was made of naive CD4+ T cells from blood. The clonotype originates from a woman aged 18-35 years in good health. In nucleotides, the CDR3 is TGCAGCGTTGAGGTGCAGGTGGTAGATACGCAGTATTTT. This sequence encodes CSVEVQVVDTQYF.